Shown below are 32 T cell receptor beta chains from a single sample sequenced in a study of blood T cell repertoires in COVID-19. TCRdb's copy holds only in-frame clones and misses some; the assay was immunoSEQ multiplex PCR. The data show about 250,000 clones, roughly 88% seen once. The material sequenced was peripheral blood. Receptors were obtained from a woman aged 35 to 49 who had recovered from COVID-19.

This rearrangement joins TRBV11-3 to TRBJ2-7, with 8 bases lining up with TRBD2. The germline V gene has CDR1 SGHNT and CDR2 YENEEA. With 5 bases clipped from V and 3 bases from J, the junction kept 3 bases outside the gene matches. The CDR3 extends over 13 amino acids. Here the CDR3 DNA reads TGTGCCAGCAGCCCGGGGGGGCTCTACGAGCAGTACTTC. Translated: CASSPGGLYEQYF.

The V call is TRBV6-2 or TRBV6-3, the J call TRBJ1-5, with 7 nucleotides matching TRBD1. The V segment lost 5 bases and the J segment 4 bases; nucleotides outside the gene matches: 14. The CDR3 length is 17 residues. Looked up from germline, CDR1 is MNHEY and CDR2 is SVGEGT. CDR3 protein: CASSAPPPGQRNQPQHF. DNA of the CDR3: TGTGCCAGCAGTGCTCCACCTCCGGGACAGAGAAATCAGCCCCAGCATTTT.

The chain uses TRBV29-1 and TRBJ1-2; 9 bases agree with TRBD1. The CDR3 has 14 amino acids. With V trimmed by 2 bases and J by 8 bases, 9 bases remained unmatched. Germline V gives CDR1 SQVTM, CDR2 ANQGSEA. The CDR3 DNA reads as TGCAGCGTTGAATGGGGACAGGGCCTCGTAGGCTACACCTTC. Amino acid sequence: CSVEWGQGLVGYTF.

This CDR3 reads CASSFRAGVETQYF. For the CDR3, the DNA is TGTGCCAGCAGTTTCAGAGCGGGGGTAGAGACCCAGTACTTC. The rearrangement joins TRBV25-1 to TRBJ2-5; 8 bases agree with TRBD2. V shed 5 bases and J 4 bases; nucleotides not matched to a gene: 6. Germline-derived CDR1 and CDR2 are MGHDK and SYGVNS. There are 14 residues in the CDR3.

The rearrangement links TRBV18 to TRBJ2-5; weak D call: TRBD1 (6 bases). V lost 0 bases and J lost 2, with 10 bases in between. The CDR3 sequence is 15 residues long. Germline V CDR1 and CDR2: KGHSH, LQKENI. The CDR3: CASSPPFGQQETQYF. In DNA, the CDR3 is TGTGCCAGCTCACCACCGTTCGGACAGCAAGAGACCCAGTACTTC. Combining the CDR3 with reference TRBV18 and TRBJ2-5 gives the whole variable domain NAGVMQNPRHLVRRRGQEARLRCSPMKGHSHVYWYRQLPEEGLKFMVYLQKENIIDESGMPKERFSAEFPKEGPSILRIQQVVRGDSAAYFCASSPPFGQQETQYFGPGTRLLVL.

The chain links TRBV7-6 to TRBJ2-7, with 7 nucleotides matching TRBD2. Looked up from germline, CDR1 is SGHVS and CDR2 is FNYEAQ. The V gene end was trimmed by 1 base and the J gene end by 2 bases; junction bases not matched to a gene: 11. The CDR3 runs 17 residues. The CDR3 DNA sequence: TGTGCCAGCAGCTTAGGCCGGGAGGCAACCCAACCCTACGAGCAGTACTTC. This codes for CASSLGREATQPYEQYF.

This chain joins TRBV19 and TRBJ2-5; D may be TRBD1 (5 bases). Trimming left V 6 bases short and J 1 base short, with 18 bases between. Germline CDR1 and CDR2: LNHDA and SQIVND (reference sequence). The CDR3 extends over 16 amino acids. As DNA, the CDR3 is TGTGCCAGTAGCCTCGTCGGGCAGGGCCTCCAAGAGACCCAGTACTTC. Protein: CASSLVGQGLQETQYF.

The rearrangement links TRBV4-3 to TRBJ1-2, with TRBD1 matching over 7 bases. This CDR3 has 15 amino acids. Germline V CDR1 and CDR2: LGHNA, YSLEER. V was clipped by 3 bases and J by 8 bases; unmatched bases: 12. CDR3 nucleotides: TGCGCCAGCAGCCACGGGGCGGAGGGGGCGGGGGGCTACACCTTC. This codes for CASSHGAEGAGGYTF.

The J gene is TRBJ1-4, the V gene TRBV4-1; maybe TRBD1 (6 bases). Per germline, CDR1 MGHRA and CDR2 YSYEKL. The CDR3 is 17 residues long. V lost 0 bases, J lost 8 bases, and 19 bases lay in between. CDR3 nucleotides: TGCGCCAGCAGCCAAGATCGTGGGGCACAGGGTGGCGAAAAACTGTTTTTT. Protein: CASSQDRGAQGGEKLFF.

The chain recombines TRBV9 with TRBJ1-6; TRBD1 might be the D (6 bases). The CDR3 runs to 14 residues. CDR1 and CDR2 from the germline V gene are SGDLS and YYNGEE. V was shortened by 4 bases and J by 7 bases, with 12 bases between the two germline ends. In DNA, the CDR3 is TGTGCCAGCAGCTCCCGGGACAAAAATTCACCCCTCCACTTT. Its protein product is CASSSRDKNSPLHF.

The V call is TRBV7-2, the J call TRBJ2-3, with 7 bases matching TRBD1. Germline V gene sequence: CDR1 SGHTA, CDR2 FQGNSA. Germline trimming cut 3 bases from V and 2 bases from J; bases unmatched to any gene: 5. This CDR3 is built from 15 residues. CDR3 nucleotides: TGTGCCAGCAGCTTTAACAGGGGTAACACAGATACGCAGTATTTT. Its translation is CASSFNRGNTDTQYF. The variable domain in full, completed from reference TRBV7-2 and TRBJ2-3, reads GAGVSQSPSNKVTEKGKDVELRCDPISGHTALYWYRQSLGQGLEFLIYFQGNSAPDKSGLPSDRFSAERTGGSVSTLTIQRTQQEDSAVYLCASSFNRGNTDTQYFGPGTRLTVL.

This chain joins TRBV5-1 and TRBJ1-2; a possible D gene is TRBD1 (5 bases). The CDR3 has 15 amino acids. V gave up 0 bases and J gave up 2 bases, with 11 bases separating them. The germline V gene encodes CDR1 SGHRS and CDR2 YFSETQ. CDR3 DNA sequence: TGCGCCAGCAGCTTGGGGGGGGAGCCAAACTATGGCTACACCTTC. Protein: CASSLGGEPNYGYTF.

V gene TRBV25-1 combines with J gene TRBJ1-2; possible D gene TRBD1, 5 bases. The CDR3 consists of 13 residues. V dropped 5 bases and J dropped 5 bases, with 12 bases sitting between them. In germline, CDR1 is MGHDK, CDR2 SYGVNS. This chain's CDR3 is CASSQGVRYGYTF. CDR3 coding DNA: TGTGCCAGCAGTCAAGGGGTTCGATATGGCTACACCTTC.

Note on this clone: An end of the junction differs from the germline gene, which may be a read error. J is TRBJ2-3 and V is TRBV6-5; TRBD2 aligns across 10 bases. The CDR3 is 11 residues long. From germline, CDR1 is MNHEY and CDR2 SVGAGI. This CDR3 is CAGASGGASNF. The CDR3 DNA is TGTGCCGGGGCGAGCGGGGGGGCTTCCAATTTT.

The chain uses TRBV29-1 and TRBJ2-1, with TRBD1 as a possible D gene (5 bases). The length of the CDR3 is 14 residues. Per germline, CDR1 SQVTM and CDR2 ANQGSEA. Trimming stripped 7 bases from V and 4 bases from J, with 17 bases between. CDR3 sequence reads: CSANPWAGYNEQFF. The CDR3 DNA sequence: TGCAGCGCCAACCCTTGGGCAGGGTACAATGAGCAGTTCTTC.

V and J are TRBV14 and TRBJ2-3, with a weak D call TRBD1 (6 bases). From germline, CDR1 is SGHDN and CDR2 FVKESK. The CDR3 has 15 amino acids. Trimming pared 5 bases from V and 0 bases from J, leaving 12 bases between. CDR3 amino acids: CASSRRQASTDTQYF. The CDR3, as DNA: TGTGCCAGCAGCAGGCGACAGGCAAGCACAGATACGCAGTATTTT.

The rearrangement links TRBV19 to TRBJ1-2; possible D gene TRBD1, 6 bases. Germline CDR1 LNHDA, CDR2 SQIVND (reference sequence). This CDR3 spans 15 amino acids. V was trimmed by 0 bases and J by 5 bases, leaving 13 bases between them. CDR3 sequence: CASSIDAGALYGYTF. Here the CDR3 DNA reads TGTGCCAGTAGTATAGACGCAGGGGCGCTATATGGCTACACCTTC.

This chain links TRBV14 with TRBJ2-3, with D possibly being TRBD1 (7 bases). In germline, CDR1 is SGHDN, CDR2 FVKESK. Trimming removed 0 bases at V and 7 bases at J, with 17 bases between. The CDR3 extends over 16 amino acids. CDR3 in amino acids: CASSQDLSQGRHTQYF. For the CDR3, the DNA is TGTGCCAGCAGCCAAGATCTTTCACAGGGGAGGCATACGCAGTATTTT.

The genes are TRBV11-3 and TRBJ2-1, with 7 bases fitting TRBD2. CDR3 length: 17 residues. CDR1 is SGHNT and CDR2 is YENEEA in the germline V gene. The J segment lost 4 bases and the V segment lost 3 bases, leaving 12 bases of the junction unmatched. Here the CDR3 reads CASSLVRGTIRYNEQFF. The CDR3 DNA is TGTGCCAGCAGCTTGGTGCGGGGGACGATTCGATACAATGAGCAGTTCTTC.

The rearrangement links TRBV6-1 to TRBJ1-2; the D gene is possibly TRBD1 (5 bases). Per germline, CDR1 MNHNS and CDR2 SASEGT. V lost 6 bases and J lost 8, with 19 bases in between. The CDR3 extends over 14 amino acids. The DNA of the CDR3 is TGTGCCAGCAGAGACGCCGGACGATCAGGGGGCTACACCTTC. It codes for CASRDAGRSGGYTF.

V and J are TRBV18 and TRBJ1-2; D gene ambiguous. CDR1 is KGHSH, CDR2 LQKENI, per germline. The CDR3 runs to 15 residues. The V and J ends lost 4 bases and 0 bases respectively, with 12 bases between them. CDR3 bases: TGTGCCAGCTCACGGGCCGGTTCTTCTAACTATGGCTACACCTTC. Translated: CASSRAGSSNYGYTF.

The chain couples TRBV5-4 to TRBJ2-3, with 11 bases aligning to TRBD2. Looked up from germline, CDR1 is SGHNT and CDR2 is YYREEE (reference sequence). CDR3 size: 16 residues. V shed 1 base, J shed 6 bases, and the junction held 7 bases outside the gene matches. The DNA for the CDR3 is TGTGCCAGCAGCTTGAAGGTAGCGGGAGGGAGGGATACGCAGTATTTT. The encoded protein is CASSLKVAGGRDTQYF.

The chain links TRBV14 to TRBJ2-3; 7 positions match TRBD2. With V trimmed by 0 bases and J by 5 bases, 5 bases remained unmatched. Germline V gene data show CDR1 as SGHDN and CDR2 as FVKESK. The CDR3 length is 15 residues. The CDR3 DNA sequence: TGTGCCAGCAGCCAAGAAGCTAGCGGCTTAGATACGCAGTATTTT. The encoded protein is CASSQEASGLDTQYF.

This clone came up once. The chain joins TRBV19 to TRBJ1-1; D is undetermined. The CDR3 runs to 16 residues. Germline CDR1 LNHDA, CDR2 SQIVND (reference sequence). The chain's CDR3 is CASRQGTVHMNTEAFF. The CDR3 DNA follows: TGTGCTTCAAGGCAAGGAACAGTACACATGAACACTGAAGCTTTCTTT.

The V and J genes are TRBV19 and TRBJ2-7; tentatively, D is TRBD1 (7 bases). The CDR3 totals 14 residues. CDR1 LNHDA and CDR2 SQIVND come from the germline V gene (reference sequence). V shed 5 bases and J shed 2 bases, with 13 bases lying between them. The CDR3 DNA is TGTGCCAGTAGTCGGGGGACAGCCCCCTACGAGCAGTACTTC. It encodes CASSRGTAPYEQYF.

The chain recombines TRBV4-3 with TRBJ2-2; possible D gene TRBD2, 7 bases. The CDR3 is 19 amino acids. Trimming took off 4 bases at V and 0 bases at J, with 21 bases between the two ends. Germline V gene lookup returns CDR1 LGHNA and CDR2 YSLEER. The CDR3 nucleotides are TGCGCCAGCAGCCTAAGCCAAGGGGGGGAAGTGTCGAACACCGGGGAGCTGTTTTTT. Its translation is CASSLSQGGEVSNTGELFF.

The J gene is TRBJ2-1, the V gene TRBV7-2; TRBD1 aligns across 10 bases. CDR1 and CDR2 (germline): SGHTA, FQGNSA. V gave up 4 bases and J gave up 4 bases; unmatched junction bases: 4. CDR3 size: 15 residues. CDR3 protein: CASSSDRGKYNEQFF. The CDR3 bases are TGTGCCAGCAGCTCGGACAGGGGGAAATACAATGAGCAGTTCTTC.

The chain is built from TRBV19 and TRBJ2-7; 8 nucleotides align to TRBD1. The CDR3 spans 14 residues. Germline-derived CDR1 and CDR2 are LNHDA and SQIVND (reference sequence). V was clipped by 6 bases and J by 0 bases; unmatched bases: 4. This chain's CDR3 is CASSGTGGSYEQYF. CDR3 nucleotides: TGTGCCAGTAGCGGGACAGGAGGCTCCTACGAGCAGTACTTC.

The chain combines TRBV19 with TRBJ2-7; the match to TRBD1 covers 10 bases. The V gene's germline CDR1 is LNHDA and CDR2 SQIVND (reference sequence). The V segment lost 3 bases and the J segment 0 bases; nucleotides outside the gene matches: 2. This CDR3 spans 15 amino acids. CDR3: CASSIWTGGSYEQYF. The CDR3 nucleotides read TGTGCCAGTAGTATTTGGACAGGGGGCTCCTACGAGCAGTACTTC. Variable domain in full (rest from reference TRBV19 and TRBJ2-7): DGGITQSPKYLFRKEGQNVTLSCEQNLNHDAMYWYRQDPGQGLRLIYYSQIVNDFQKGDIAEGYSVSREKKESFPLTVTSAQKNPTAFYLCASSIWTGGSYEQYFGPGTRLTVT.

The genes are TRBV9 and TRBJ2-1; 10 bases match TRBD2. From germline, CDR1 is SGDLS and CDR2 YYNGEE. The V segment lost 6 bases and the J segment 0 bases; nucleotides outside the gene matches: 3. This CDR3 has 15 amino acids. CDR3 DNA: TGTGCCAGCACTTCTAGCGGGAGCTCCTACAATGAGCAGTTCTTC. Its translation: CASTSSGSSYNEQFF. Full variable domain (outside the CDR3, taken from reference TRBV9 and TRBJ2-1): DSGVTQTPKHLITATGQRVTLRCSPRSGDLSVYWYQQSLDQGLQFLIQYYNGEERAKGNILERFSAQQFPDLHSELNLSSLELGDSALYFCASTSSGSSYNEQFFGPGTRLTVL.

The chain uses TRBV3-1 (or the pseudogene TRBV3-2) and TRBJ2-5; a possible D gene is TRBD2 (5 bases). Germline V gene lookup returns CDR1 LGHDT and CDR2 YNNKEL (reference sequence). V shed 2 bases and J shed 2 bases, with 15 bases lying between them. This CDR3 spans 16 amino acids. For the CDR3, the DNA is TGTGCCAGCAGCCAATGGGCGGGCAGCCTTCAAGAGACCCAGTACTTC. Amino acid sequence: CASSQWAGSLQETQYF.

The chain joins TRBV19 to TRBJ2-7, with TRBD1 matching 7 bases. This CDR3 comprises 17 residues. The ends lost 3 bases at V and 4 bases at J; junction bases unmatched: 15. Germline V lookup: CDR1 LNHDA, CDR2 SQIVND (reference sequence). Here the CDR3 reads CASSIGGRRDSPYEQYF. DNA for the CDR3: TGTGCCAGTAGTATCGGTGGTCGCCGGGACAGCCCTTACGAGCAGTACTTC.